The next 21 T cell receptor beta chains were all read from a single sample in a study of molecular identifiers for immune sequencing clone quantification. MiXCR, applied by TCRdb to the PCR reads, yields one record per CDR3 protein. The sample shows about 67,000 distinct CDR3 sequences, 15% to 20% of them seen only once. Sequences were obtained from naive CD8+ T cells from blood, with Jurkat cell RNA spiked in. Subset specified: FACS-sorted CD8+CD4-CCR7+CD45RA+ naive T cells. All receptors come from a human donor in good health. Some libraries in this study had Jurkat cell RNA spiked in.

This clonotype was detected many times. The rearrangement joins TRBV5-4 to TRBJ1-1, with unresolved D. V lost 1 base to trimming and J lost 0 bases, with 7 bases between them. The V gene's germline CDR1 is SGHNT and CDR2 YYREEE (reference sequence). The length of the CDR3 is 14 residues. CDR3 loop: CASSLTTVNTEAFF. Here the CDR3 DNA reads TGTGCCAGCAGCTTGACTACAGTGAACACTGAAGCTTTCTTT.

The table lists this clonotype with many counts. The rearrangement links TRBV7-9 to TRBJ2-1; no clear D gene. This CDR3 comprises 16 residues. Germline CDR1 is SEHNR and CDR2 is FQNEAQ (reference sequence). Between the trimmed V and J ends, which lost 1 base and 2 bases, there was a span of 12 bases. CDR3 coding DNA: TGTGCCAGCAGCTTAGTATCTAGTGGCCCCTACAATGAGCAGTTCTTC. This gives the protein CASSLVSSGPYNEQFF.

Remarks on this clonotype: Relative to the germline gene, one junction end is altered; a read error may explain this. V gene TRBV12-3 or TRBV12-4 combines with J gene TRBJ2-7; D uncertain. CDR3 length: 12 residues. Here the CDR3 DNA reads TGTGCCAGCAGTTTAGATTGGGGTCGCAGGAATTTC. Its translation is CASSLDWGRRNF.

This clonotype was recorded a few times. The chain combines TRBV7-9 with TRBJ2-2; D gene ambiguous. Looked up from germline, CDR1 is SEHNR and CDR2 is FQNEAQ (reference sequence). V lost 2 bases to trimming and J lost 4 bases, with 14 bases between them. The CDR3 runs to 16 residues. The CDR3 DNA follows: TGTGCCAGCAGCTTAAGACTTCCGTCGAGCACCGGGGAGCTGTTTTTT. It yields the protein CASSLRLPSSTGELFF.

This clonotype was seen many times. The chain recombines TRBV20-1 with TRBJ2-5; the match to TRBD1 covers 7 bases. This CDR3 spans 16 amino acids. The germline CDR1 and CDR2 sequences are DFQATT and SNEGSKA (reference sequence). V lost 0 bases, J lost 0 bases, and 7 bases stayed unmatched. CDR3 DNA: TGCAGTGCTAGAGATGTCCGGACAGGACACCAAGAGACCCAGTACTTC. Residues: CSARDVRTGHQETQYF.

This clonotype was recorded at least ten times. This sequence joins TRBV28 and TRBJ2-2; a weak D match, TRBD2 (5 bases). Germline V gene sequence: CDR1 MDHEN, CDR2 SYDVKM. Deletions cut 5 bases from V and 0 bases from J, with 19 bases between. The CDR3 runs 18 residues. The CDR3 is CASSGRLRAVPNTGELFF. In DNA, the CDR3 is TGTGCCAGCAGTGGACGTCTGAGGGCAGTACCGAACACCGGGGAGCTGTTTTTT.

This clonotype has a single count. Possible read error: a much larger clone is one base away. The chain is built from TRBV12-5 and TRBJ1-1; TRBD1 matches at 8 bases. Germline values: CDR1 LGHNT, CDR2 FRNRAP. The junction had 3 bases not matched to a gene; V was cut back by 0 bases and J by 0 bases. The CDR3 extends over 16 amino acids. This chain's CDR3 is CASGLVGQAMNTEAFF. In DNA form, the CDR3 reads TGTGCTAGTGGTTTGGTGGGACAGGCCATGAACACTGAAGCTTTCTTT.

Points on this clonotype: A read error is possible here, since a much larger clone lies one base away. No conserved phenylalanine or tryptophan ends this CDR3, so it is likely a read error. V is TRBV25-1 and J is TRBJ2-7; D ambiguous. In germline, CDR1 is MGHDK, CDR2 SYGVNS. The V end lost 1 base, the J end lost 7 bases, and 11 bases lay between the germline ends. The CDR3 runs 13 residues. The CDR3 sequence: CASSESGRWEQYL. The CDR3 nucleotides read TGTGCCAGCAGTGAATCCGGACGGTGGGAGCAGTACCTC.

Details on this clonotype: A much bigger clone sits one base away, suggesting this may be a read error. The genes are TRBV12-5 and TRBJ2-1; D is perhaps TRBD2 (6 bases). Trimming took 0 bases from V and 4 from J, leaving 13 bases between them. This CDR3 is built from 16 residues. The germline V gene has CDR1 LGHNT and CDR2 FRNRAP. The CDR3, as DNA: TGTGCTAGTGGTTTGGTTGGGACTGGCGGTTACAATGAGCAGTTCTTC. This translates into CASGLVGTGGYNEQFF.

The CDR3 protein is CASNGENTGELFF. The CDR3 region has the DNA TGTGCCAGTAATGGGGAGAATACCGGGGAGCTGTTTTTT. This sequence joins TRBV19 and TRBJ2-2; D might be TRBD2 (5 bases). CDR3 length: 13 amino acids. CDR1 LNHDA and CDR2 SQIVND come from the germline V gene (reference sequence). V lost 7 bases, J lost 5 bases, and 11 bases lay in between.

This clonotype was counted at least ten times. The V and J genes are TRBV7-8 and TRBJ1-1; D is possibly TRBD1 (5 bases). The CDR3 is 17 residues long. Trimming removed 3 bases at V and 0 bases at J, with 17 bases between. Looked up from germline, CDR1 is SGHVS and CDR2 is FQNEAQ. CDR3 residues: CASSLGRPLQVNTEAFF. The DNA of the CDR3 is TGTGCCAGCAGCTTGGGGCGGCCCTTACAGGTGAACACTGAAGCTTTCTTT.

This clonotype has at least ten counts. The chain has TRBV12-3 or TRBV12-4 and TRBJ2-3; 12 bases align to TRBD2. The CDR3 contains 23 residues. V dropped 4 bases and J dropped 7; count of bases not matched to a gene: 30. The CDR3 DNA follows: TGTGCCAGCAGTTGGCCCCCCCCCTCGACTAGCGGGAGTACCCCCTATGATCAGAATACGCAGTATTTT. Translating gives CASSWPPPSTSGSTPYDQNTQYF.

This clonotype has at least ten counts. This chain joins TRBV6-2 or TRBV6-3 and TRBJ2-2; the match to TRBD2 covers 10 bases. J gave up 5 bases and V 0 bases, and 12 bases lay outside the gene matches. CDR3 size: 19 residues. The germline V gene has CDR1 MNHEY and CDR2 SVGEGT. CDR3 sequence reads: CASSYSLPLAGVFTGELFF. The CDR3 DNA follows: TGTGCCAGCAGTTACTCGTTACCCCTAGCGGGAGTGTTTACCGGGGAGCTGTTTTTT.

The table lists this clonotype with a few counts. The genes are TRBV27 and TRBJ2-7, with D tentatively TRBD1 or TRBD2 (6 bases each). The V end lost 8 bases, the J end lost 4 bases, and 21 bases lay between the germline ends. This CDR3 is 15 amino acids long. Germline-derived CDR1 and CDR2 are MNHEY and SMNVEV (reference sequence). CDR3 in DNA: TGTGCCAGCGGGTTGCGGGGACACGGTGTATACGAGCAGTACTTC. Protein product: CASGLRGHGVYEQYF.

Many counts were recorded for this clonotype. V usage is TRBV25-1 and J usage is TRBJ2-5; D unresolved. With 4 bases removed from V and 0 bases from J, the gap between germline ends came to 6 bases. This CDR3 spans 13 amino acids. Germline V gives CDR1 MGHDK, CDR2 SYGVNS. CDR3 sequence (DNA): TGTGCCAGCAGTGCCACGGACCAAGAGACCCAGTACTTC. The encoded protein is CASSATDQETQYF. Together with reference TRBV25-1 and TRBJ2-5, the CDR3 gives the full variable domain: EADIYQTPRYLVIGTGKKITLECSQTMGHDKMYWYQQDPGMELHLIHYSYGVNSTEKGDLSSESTVSRIRTEHFPLTLESARPSHTSQYLCASSATDQETQYFGPGTRLLVL.

Ten or more counts support this clonotype. The CDR3 DNA reads TGTGCCAGCAGTTTAAGAGGGGCGGGCCACGAGCAGTACTTC. This codes for CASSLRGAGHEQYF. The chain links TRBV28 to TRBJ2-7; D tentatively reads TRBD1 or TRBD2 (5 bases each). The germline V gene encodes CDR1 MDHEN and CDR2 SYDVKM. V was trimmed by 2 bases and J by 5 bases, leaving 13 bases between them. CDR3 length: 14 amino acids.

This clonotype was observed many times. The chain employs TRBV20-1 and TRBJ2-1; no reliable D call. V was trimmed by 6 bases and J by 0 bases, leaving 9 bases between them. CDR1 and CDR2 (germline): DFQATT, SNEGSKA (reference sequence). The CDR3 covers 13 residues. CDR3 region: CSAPMSSYNEQFF. CDR3 nucleotide sequence: TGCAGTGCCCCAATGAGCTCCTACAATGAGCAGTTCTTC.

This clonotype occurred a few times. The V gene is TRBV12-3 or TRBV12-4, the J gene TRBJ1-3; the match to TRBD1 covers 7 bases. The CDR3 is 16 amino acids. Unmatched junction bases numbered 9, after V lost 5 bases and J lost 2 bases. The CDR3 reads CASSPRQGIAGNTIYF. The CDR3 DNA reads TGTGCCAGCAGTCCGCGACAGGGTATTGCTGGAAACACCATATATTTT.

This clonotype turned up a few times. V is TRBV28 and J is TRBJ2-5, with D maybe TRBD2 (5 bases). The germline V and J ends were trimmed by 5 bases and 1 base, with 11 bases remaining between them. CDR1 MDHEN and CDR2 SYDVKM come from the germline V gene. CDR3 size: 14 residues. The CDR3 bases are TGTGCCAGCAGTCTCGTCGGGGTCCAAGAGACCCAGTACTTC. It is translated as CASSLVGVQETQYF.

This clonotype was recorded at least ten times. J is TRBJ2-7 and V is TRBV4-3; 8 nucleotides align to TRBD2. The V gene's germline CDR1 is LGHNA and CDR2 YSLEER. Trimming removed 0 bases from V and 0 bases from J; junction bases left unmatched: 1. The CDR3 loop spans 15 amino acids. CDR3 DNA: TGCGCCAGCAGCCAAGAGAGCGGGAGCTCCTACGAGCAGTACTTC. Its protein is CASSQESGSSYEQYF.

This clonotype was counted a few times. A much bigger clone sits one base away, suggesting this may be a read error. V gene TRBV29-1 combines with J gene TRBJ1-1; TRBD1 is a possible D gene (5 bases). The CDR3 is made up of 12 amino acids. The ends were cut back, 4 bases at V and 1 base at J, with 7 bases in the middle. In germline, CDR1 is SQVTM, CDR2 ANQGSEA. The CDR3: CSVATGNTEAFF. CDR3 DNA: TGCAGCGTTGCCACAGGGAACACTGAAGCTTTCTTT.